What follows are 8 T cell receptor beta chains derived from one specimen sequenced in a study of regulatory T cells in long-lasting Graves disease. Arm-PCR of CDR3 regions and iRepertoire HTBI primers were the basis on which TCR beta libraries were built. From the multiplex PCR reads, TCRdb called clonotypes with MiXCR, one entry per CDR3 protein. The sample yields 400,000 to 500,000 distinct CDR3 sequences, around 15% seen once. Described time point: newly diagnosed GD, antithyroid drugs for less than 3 months. Extracted PBMC RNA gave rise to the TCR library. The data also belong to a second study, concerning T cells in Graves' hyperthyroidism and ophthalmopathy.

Sequencing was performed on peripheral blood mononuclear cells (PBMCs), taken at new diagnosis, from a patient treated with antithyroid drugs. These receptors all stem from a woman between 50 and 59 years old with Graves disease.

The chain is built from TRBV15 and TRBJ2-5, with 12 positions matching TRBD2. The ends lost 1 base at V and 7 bases at J; junction bases unmatched: 10. Germline V gene lookup returns CDR1 LNHNV and CDR2 YYDKDF (reference sequence). The CDR3 runs to 17 residues. The CDR3 bases are TGTGCCACCAGCAGAGGACTAGCGGGGGCCCCGATGGGGACCCAGTACTTC. Amino acids: CATSRGLAGAPMGTQYF. Full variable domain (rest looked up from reference TRBV15 and TRBJ2-5): DAMVIQNPRYQVTQFGKPVTLSCSQTLNHNVMYWYQQKSSQAPKLLFHYYDKDFNNEADTPDNFQSRRPNTSFCFLDIRSPGLGDTAMYLCATSRGLAGAPMGTQYFGPGTRLLVL.

This clonotype showed up many times. V usage is TRBV11-2 and J usage is TRBJ2-1; possibly TRBD2 for D (5 bases). This CDR3 comprises 17 residues. Trimming removed 1 base from V and 9 bases from J, with 22 bases in between. The V gene's germline CDR1 is SGHAT and CDR2 FQNNGV. In nucleotides, the CDR3 is TGTGCCAGCAGCTTAGTGCGGGCTAGTGGCTCCACGGGTGAGCAGTTCTTC. This sequence encodes CASSLVRASGSTGEQFF.

This clonotype was counted a few times. A much larger clone sits a single nucleotide away, making a read error possible. The chain joins TRBV28 to TRBJ1-5, with D possibly being TRBD1 (5 bases). The CDR3 is 16 amino acids. Germline-derived CDR1 and CDR2 are MDHEN and SYDVKM. The germline V and J ends were trimmed by 5 bases and 4 bases, with 18 bases remaining between them. CDR3 in DNA: TGTGCCAGCAGTCAAACAGCGTTAGAGGGGAATCAGCCCCAGCATTTT. Protein product: CASSQTALEGNQPQHF.

This clonotype appeared many times. The gene calls are TRBV27 and TRBJ1-4; 7 positions agree with TRBD1. The CDR3 is made up of 17 amino acids. Unmatched junction bases numbered 15, after V lost 4 bases and J lost 7 bases. CDR1 MNHEY and CDR2 SMNVEV come from the germline V gene (reference sequence). The CDR3, as DNA: TGTGCCAGCAGTTCCCCCGGAAGGGGGCGCAAAAGTGAAAAACTGTTTTTT. As protein: CASSSPGRGRKSEKLFF.

The sample holds many counts of this clonotype. J is TRBJ2-3 and V is TRBV28, with D maybe TRBD2 (5 bases). CDR1 is MDHEN and CDR2 is SYDVKM in the germline V gene. The CDR3 contains 18 residues. Trimming shortened V by 3 bases and J by 2 bases, and 21 bases separated the two germline ends. CDR3 region: CASSFVMGSGGITDTQYF. For the CDR3, the DNA is TGTGCCAGCAGTTTCGTGATGGGAAGCGGAGGCATCACAGATACGCAGTATTTT.

This clonotype was detected only a few times. Relative to the germline gene, one junction end is altered; a read error may explain this. CDR3: CASGLEDRDINEQYF. DNA for the CDR3: TGCGCCAGCGGCTTGGAGGACAGGGATATTAACGAGCAGTACTTC. This chain connects TRBV5-1 to TRBJ2-7; 8 bases line up with TRBD1. Germline CDR1 reads SGHRS; CDR2 reads YFSETQ. CDR3 length equals 15 residues. Full variable domain (missing parts from reference TRBV5-1 and TRBJ2-7): KAGVTQTPRYLIKTRGQQVTLSCSPISGHRSVSWYQQTPGQGLQFLFEYFSETQRNKGNFPGRFSGRQFSNSRSEMNVSTLELGDSALYLCASGLEDRDINEQYFGPGTRLTVT.

This clonotype was recorded many times. This chain joins TRBV2 and TRBJ2-1; D remains unclear. The V end was cut by 6 bases, the J end by 1 base, with 13 bases between. The CDR3 sequence is 15 residues long. The germline CDR1 and CDR2 sequences are SNHLY and FYNNEI. The CDR3, as DNA: TGTGCCAGCAGAACGGGCCGCCGGTCCTACAATGAGCAGTTCTTC. It encodes CASRTGRRSYNEQFF. Combining the CDR3 with reference TRBV2 and TRBJ2-1 gives the whole variable domain EPEVTQTPSHQVTQMGQEVILRCVPISNHLYFYWYRQILGQKVEFLVSFYNNEISEKSEIFDDQFSVERPDGSNFTLKIRSTKLEDSAMYFCASRTGRRSYNEQFFGPGTRLTVL.

The table lists this clonotype with many counts. The rearrangement joins TRBV28 to TRBJ2-1; weak D call: TRBD2 (6 bases). Germline V gene data show CDR1 as MDHEN and CDR2 as SYDVKM. Between the trimmed V and J ends, which lost 8 bases and 6 bases, there was a span of 14 bases. CDR3 length: 13 residues. Written as DNA, the CDR3 is TGTGCCAGCCACGAGACTAGTGGCAATGAGCAGTTCTTC. As protein: CASHETSGNEQFF.